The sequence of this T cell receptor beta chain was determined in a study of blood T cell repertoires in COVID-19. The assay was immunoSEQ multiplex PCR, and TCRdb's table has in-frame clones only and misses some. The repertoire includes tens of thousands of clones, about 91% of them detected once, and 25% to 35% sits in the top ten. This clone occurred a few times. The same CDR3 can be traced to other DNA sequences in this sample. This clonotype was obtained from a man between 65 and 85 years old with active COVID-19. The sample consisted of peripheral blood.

The CDR3 loop is CASSYPRRSLTYEQYF. Here the CDR3 DNA reads TGTGCCAGCAGTTACCCCCGGAGAAGTCTCACCTACGAGCAGTACTTC. The chain recombines TRBV6-2 or TRBV6-3 with TRBJ2-7; D unresolved. There are 16 residues in the CDR3. CDR1 is MNHEY and CDR2 is SVGEGT in the germline V gene. Trimming removed 2 bases from V and 2 bases from J, with 16 bases in between.